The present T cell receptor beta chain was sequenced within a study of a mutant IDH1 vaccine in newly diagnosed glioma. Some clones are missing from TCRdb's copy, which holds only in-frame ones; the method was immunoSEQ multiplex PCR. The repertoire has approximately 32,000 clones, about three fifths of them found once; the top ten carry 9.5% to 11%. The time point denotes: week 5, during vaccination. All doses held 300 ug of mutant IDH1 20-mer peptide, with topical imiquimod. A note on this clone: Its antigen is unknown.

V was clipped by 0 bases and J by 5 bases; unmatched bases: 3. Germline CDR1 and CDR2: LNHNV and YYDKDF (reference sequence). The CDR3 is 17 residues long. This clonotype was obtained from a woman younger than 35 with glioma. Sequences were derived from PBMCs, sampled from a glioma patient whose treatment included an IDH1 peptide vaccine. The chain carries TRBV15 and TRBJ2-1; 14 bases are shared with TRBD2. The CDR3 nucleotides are TGTGCCACCAGCAGAGAACCGGGACTAGCGGGAGACAATGAGCAGTTCTTC. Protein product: CATSREPGLAGDNEQFF.